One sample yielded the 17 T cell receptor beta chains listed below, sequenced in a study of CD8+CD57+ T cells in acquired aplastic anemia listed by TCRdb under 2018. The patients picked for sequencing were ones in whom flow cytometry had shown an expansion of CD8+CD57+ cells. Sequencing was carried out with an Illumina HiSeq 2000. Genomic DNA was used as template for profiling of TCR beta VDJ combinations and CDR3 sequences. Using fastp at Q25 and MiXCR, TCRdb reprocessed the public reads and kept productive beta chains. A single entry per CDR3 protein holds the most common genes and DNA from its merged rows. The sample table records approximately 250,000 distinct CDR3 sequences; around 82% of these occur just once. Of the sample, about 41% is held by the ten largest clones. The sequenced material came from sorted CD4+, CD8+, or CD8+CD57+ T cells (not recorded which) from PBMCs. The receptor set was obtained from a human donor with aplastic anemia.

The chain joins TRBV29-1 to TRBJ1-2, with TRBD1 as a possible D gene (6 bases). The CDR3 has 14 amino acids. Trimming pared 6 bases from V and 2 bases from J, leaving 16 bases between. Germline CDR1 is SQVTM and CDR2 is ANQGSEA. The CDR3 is CSVPSTGFNYGYTF. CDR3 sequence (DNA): TGCAGCGTGCCGTCGACAGGCTTCAACTATGGCTACACCTTC.

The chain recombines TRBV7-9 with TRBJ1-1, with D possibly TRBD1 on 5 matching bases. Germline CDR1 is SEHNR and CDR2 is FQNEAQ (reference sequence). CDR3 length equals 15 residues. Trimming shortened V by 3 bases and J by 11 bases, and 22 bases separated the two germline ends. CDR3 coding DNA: TGTGCCAGCAGCTTTGATATGAGCGGGGGGAGTGATGCTTTCTTT. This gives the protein CASSFDMSGGSDAFF.

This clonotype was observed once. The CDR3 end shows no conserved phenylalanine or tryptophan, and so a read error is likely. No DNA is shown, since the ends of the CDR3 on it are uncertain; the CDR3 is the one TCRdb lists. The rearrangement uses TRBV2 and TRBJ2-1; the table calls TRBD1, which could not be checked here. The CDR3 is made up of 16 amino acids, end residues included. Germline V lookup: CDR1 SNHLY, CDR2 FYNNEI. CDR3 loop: CASSQGGGNGQDVQLV.

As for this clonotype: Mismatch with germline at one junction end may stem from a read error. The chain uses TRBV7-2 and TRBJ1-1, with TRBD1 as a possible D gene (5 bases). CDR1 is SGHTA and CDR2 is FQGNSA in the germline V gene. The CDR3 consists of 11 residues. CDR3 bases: TGTGCCAGCAGCTTAAGGGGCTTTACCCAGTTT. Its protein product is CASSLRGFTQF.

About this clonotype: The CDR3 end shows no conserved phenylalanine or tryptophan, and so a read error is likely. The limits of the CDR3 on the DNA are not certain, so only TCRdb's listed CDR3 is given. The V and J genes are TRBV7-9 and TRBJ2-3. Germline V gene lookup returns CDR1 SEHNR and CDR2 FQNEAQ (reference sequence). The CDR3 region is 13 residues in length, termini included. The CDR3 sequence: CASSFESTGGHYL.

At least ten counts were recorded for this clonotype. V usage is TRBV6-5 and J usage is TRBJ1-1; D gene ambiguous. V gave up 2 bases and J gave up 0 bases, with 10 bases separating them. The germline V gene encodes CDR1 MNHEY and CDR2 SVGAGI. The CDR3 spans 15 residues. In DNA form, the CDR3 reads TGTGCCAGCAGTTACGATCACAACATGAACACTGAAGCTTTCTTT. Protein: CASSYDHNMNTEAFF.

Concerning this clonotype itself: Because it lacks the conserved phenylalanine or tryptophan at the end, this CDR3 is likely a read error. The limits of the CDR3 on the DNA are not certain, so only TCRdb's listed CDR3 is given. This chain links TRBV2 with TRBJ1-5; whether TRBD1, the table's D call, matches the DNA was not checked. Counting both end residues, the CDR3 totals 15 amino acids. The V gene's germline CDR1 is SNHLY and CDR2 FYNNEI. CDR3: CASSVGATREQPQEL.

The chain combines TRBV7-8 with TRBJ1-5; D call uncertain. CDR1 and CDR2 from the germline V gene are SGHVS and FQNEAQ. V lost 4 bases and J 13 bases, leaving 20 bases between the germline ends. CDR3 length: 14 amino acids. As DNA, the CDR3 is TGTGCCAGCAGCTCTGGTGTGGGTCGCCAGACGCAGCATTTT. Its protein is CASSSGVGRQTQHF.

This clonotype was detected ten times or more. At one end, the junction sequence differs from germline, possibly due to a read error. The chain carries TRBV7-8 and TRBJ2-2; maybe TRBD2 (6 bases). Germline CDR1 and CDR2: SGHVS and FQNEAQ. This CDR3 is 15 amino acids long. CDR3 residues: CASSLAGGPDTQLFF. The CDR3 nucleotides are TGTGCCAGCAGCTTAGCGGGAGGTCCCGATACGCAGCTTTTTTTT.

The DNA for the CDR3 is TGTGCCAGCAGTGCCCTCGGGACAGTGGGTGAAAAACTGTTTTTT. Its translation is CASSALGTVGEKLFF. The rearrangement links TRBV2 to TRBJ1-4; 7 nucleotides match TRBD1. CDR1 is SNHLY, CDR2 FYNNEI, per germline. Trimming cost V 4 bases and J 7 bases; bases outside gene matches: 9. The CDR3 is 15 residues long.

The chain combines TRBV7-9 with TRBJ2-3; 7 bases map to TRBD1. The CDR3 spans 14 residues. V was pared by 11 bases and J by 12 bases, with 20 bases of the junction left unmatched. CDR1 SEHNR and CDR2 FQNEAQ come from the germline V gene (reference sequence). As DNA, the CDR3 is TGTGCCGGACAGGTAGCTAGAGGTACCCAGAACCAGTATTTT. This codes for CAGQVARGTQNQYF.

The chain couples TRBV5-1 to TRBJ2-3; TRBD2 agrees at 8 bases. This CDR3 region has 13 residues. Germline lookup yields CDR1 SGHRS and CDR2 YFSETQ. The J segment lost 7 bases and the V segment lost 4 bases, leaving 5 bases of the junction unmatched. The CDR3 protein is CASSPAGGNTQYF. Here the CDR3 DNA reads TGCGCCAGCAGCCCGGCGGGGGGTAATACGCAGTATTTT.

The CDR3 is CASSLEPTGQYEAFF. The CDR3 DNA sequence: TGTGCCAGCAGCTTAGAGCCGACAGGGCAGTATGAAGCTTTCTTT. This sequence joins TRBV9 and TRBJ1-1; 7 bases map to TRBD1. This CDR3 is 15 amino acids long. Trimming took 4 bases from V and 7 from J; bases not matched to a gene: 13. Germline V CDR1 and CDR2: SGDLS, YYNGEE.

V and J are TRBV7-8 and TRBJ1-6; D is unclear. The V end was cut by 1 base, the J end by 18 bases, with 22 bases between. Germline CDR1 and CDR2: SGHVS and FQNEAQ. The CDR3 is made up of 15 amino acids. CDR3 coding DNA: TGTGCCAGCAGCTTAGATACGCAGTATAATTCACCAGGCCACTTT. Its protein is CASSLDTQYNSPGHF.

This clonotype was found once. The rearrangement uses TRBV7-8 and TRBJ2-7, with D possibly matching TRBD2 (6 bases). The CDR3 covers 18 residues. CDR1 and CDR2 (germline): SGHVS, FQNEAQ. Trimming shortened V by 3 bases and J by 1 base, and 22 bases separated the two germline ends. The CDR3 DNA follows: TGTGCCAGCAGCTTTCAGGGAGGCCCCGCAGCCCTTTCCTACGAGCAGTACGTC. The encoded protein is CASSFQGGPAALSYEQYV.

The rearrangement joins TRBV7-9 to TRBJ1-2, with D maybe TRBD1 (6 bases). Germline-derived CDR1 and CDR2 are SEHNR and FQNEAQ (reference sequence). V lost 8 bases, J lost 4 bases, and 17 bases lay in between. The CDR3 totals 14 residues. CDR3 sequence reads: CASYGTGRAYGYTF. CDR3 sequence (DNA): TGTGCCAGCTACGGCACAGGGAGAGCCTATGGCTACACCTTC.

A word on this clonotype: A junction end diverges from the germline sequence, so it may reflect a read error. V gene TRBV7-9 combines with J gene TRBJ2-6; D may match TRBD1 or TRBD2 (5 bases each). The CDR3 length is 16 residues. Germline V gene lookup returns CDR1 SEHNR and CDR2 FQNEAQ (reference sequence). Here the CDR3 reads CASSLAGCYGANVLTF. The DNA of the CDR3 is TGTGCCAGCAGCTTAGCGGGCTGCTACGGGGCCAACGTGCTGACTTTC.